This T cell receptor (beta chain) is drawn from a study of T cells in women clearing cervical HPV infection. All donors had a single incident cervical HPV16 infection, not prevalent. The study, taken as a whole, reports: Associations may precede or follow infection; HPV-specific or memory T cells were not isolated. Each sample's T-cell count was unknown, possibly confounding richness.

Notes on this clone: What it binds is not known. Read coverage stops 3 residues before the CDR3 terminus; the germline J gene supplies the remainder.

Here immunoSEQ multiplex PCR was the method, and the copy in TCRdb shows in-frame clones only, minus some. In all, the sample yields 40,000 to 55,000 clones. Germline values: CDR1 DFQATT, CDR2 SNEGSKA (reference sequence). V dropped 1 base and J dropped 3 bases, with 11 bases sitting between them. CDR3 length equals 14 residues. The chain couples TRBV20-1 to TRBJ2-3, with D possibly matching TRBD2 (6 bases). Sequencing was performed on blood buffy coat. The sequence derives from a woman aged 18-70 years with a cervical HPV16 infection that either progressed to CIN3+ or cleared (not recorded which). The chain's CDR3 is CSARVGGVTDTQYF. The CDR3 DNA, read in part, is TGCAGTGCTAGAGTGGGCGGGGTAACAGATACG.